A selection of T cell receptor beta chains follows, all from one sample in a study of T-cell reconstitution after alpha-beta-depleted transplantation in children. From the PCR reads, TCRdb called clonotypes with MiXCR, one entry per CDR3 protein. The repertoire holds approximately 520,000 distinct CDR3 sequences, roughly 33% seen once, with more than 2% in the top ten. The material was PBMCs from the stem cell graft donor, obtained from the stem cell graft. The receptors stem from a human donor who donated a stem cell graft to a child with aplastic anemia. The CDR3 runs from the conserved cysteine through the conserved F or W. Clone size is given for some rows only: seen once, a few or many times, or a class if the clone is expanded.

abundance	v_gene	j_gene	CDR3aa
NA	TRBV6-2/TRBV6-3	TRBJ2-3	CASKRRVTGTDTQYF
NA	TRBV5-5	TRBJ2-7	CASSPWDRGRVYEQYF
NA	TRBV20-1	TRBJ2-7	CSATNAVEYEQYF
NA	TRBV20-1	TRBJ1-1	CSARWEGSTEAFF
NA	TRBV4-3	TRBJ1-2	CASSQDRHSYGYTF
few	TRBV20-1	TRBJ1-1	CSASLASSRKNTEAFF
NA	TRBV28	TRBJ2-3	CASSEPGPTAADTQYF
few	TRBV14	TRBJ1-1	CASSQEMGWNTEAFF
few	TRBV12-3/TRBV12-4	TRBJ2-5	CASKHTGKQETQYF
many	TRBV12-3/TRBV12-4	TRBJ1-1	CASSPQGANTEAFF
NA	TRBV25-1	TRBJ2-1	CASSGGLTSGFYNEQFF
NA	TRBV6-1	TRBJ1-5	CASSETTGPQHF
NA	TRBV7-6	TRBJ1-1	CASSASQGLNTEAFF
few	TRBV12-3/TRBV12-4	TRBJ1-5	CASSFERNQPQHF
NA	TRBV5-8	TRBJ2-7	CASSLVGQGSNEQYF
NA	TRBV6-2/TRBV6-3	TRBJ2-1	CASSWSNYNEQFF
NA	TRBV9	TRBJ2-1	CASSAKTLAGWAYNEQFF
NA	TRBV28	TRBJ2-1	CASSLAFPYNEQFF
NA	TRBV5-6	TRBJ2-1	CASSLHGRLSYNEQFF
few	TRBV14	TRBJ2-5	CASSQTLYRETQYF
NA	TRBV3-1	TRBJ2-7	CASSQAGYEQYF
NA	TRBV15	TRBJ1-4	CATSRDTPTTNEKLFF
NA	TRBV6-5	TRBJ1-1	CASSYSPGQGRVNTEAFF
NA	TRBV18	TRBJ1-1	CASSASEMNTEAFF
NA	TRBV7-3	TRBJ2-3	CASSLRQGKDTQYF
NA	TRBV5-1	TRBJ2-1	CASSTGTSGMASEQFF
NA	TRBV5-1	TRBJ2-7	CASSLGLAGREQYF
NA	TRBV12-3/TRBV12-4	TRBJ2-4	CASSGARGGHKNIQYF
few	TRBV29-1	TRBJ2-3	CSAGTSGNTDTQYF
NA	TRBV7-9	TRBJ1-4	CASSRDSEKLFF
once	TRBV29-1	TRBJ2-1	CSVRTPSSYNEQFF
NA	TRBV6-1	TRBJ1-1	CASSEGLRRGFRVNTEAFF
NA	TRBV7-8	TRBJ1-5	CASSPTRAGARSNQPQHF
NA	TRBV20-1	TRBJ2-7	CSADGAKHHLGEQYF
few	TRBV13	TRBJ2-4	CASSGRTGGSAKNIQYF
few	TRBV3-1	TRBJ2-7	CASRRTAAYEQYF
few	TRBV7-2	TRBJ2-3	CASSFEDLRFVTDTQYF
few	TRBV27	TRBJ2-1	CASSSRQDSYNEQFF
NA	TRBV29-1	TRBJ2-2	CSVEDLTVTTGELFF
few	TRBV10-3	TRBJ1-2	CAIGVPDTSNYGYTF
NA	TRBV18	TRBJ1-1	CASSPLEPATEAFF
NA	TRBV7-2	TRBJ2-7	CASSLALHPYEQYF
few	TRBV27	TRBJ2-7	CATKLDSASPYEQYF
NA	TRBV12-3/TRBV12-4	TRBJ2-7	CASSPLGLFYEQYF
NA	TRBV7-3	TRBJ2-3	CASSSRLAGVTDTQYF
few	TRBV29-1	TRBJ2-3	CSASGSSSTDTQYF
NA	TRBV11-2	TRBJ1-2	CASSLRRSGDYGYTF
few	TRBV15	TRBJ2-1	CATRLADTQEQFF
NA	TRBV12-3/TRBV12-4	TRBJ1-5	CASSPGGSGNQPQHF